This entry features one T cell receptor beta chain sequence. The target of this receptor is not known. It has no much larger one-base neighbor in the sample; base qualities were not kept. These data originate in a study of blood T cell repertoires in COVID-19 (dated by TCRdb to 2019 to 2021). Study-level background: Samples covering the acute and convalescent phases of COVID-19 were provided by collaborators in the United States, Italy and Spain. Samples came from the ongoing ImmuneRACE study (first 160 participants) plus 1,254 subjects from 6 global collaborators. The repertoires were made available in a free public database intended to serve as a resource for research on the immune response to SARS-CoV-2. Nearly every sample came with metadata listing a de-identified subject ID, COVID-19 status, age in years and sex. The dataset comprised deeply sampled blood TCRbeta repertoires from subjects exposed to, actively infected with, or recovered from COVID-19. The material from the prospective study consisted of cDNA or gDNA derived from T cells, B-cell-depleted T cells, or PBMCs. Where available, HLA class I and class II types were taken from metadata supplied by the sample provider and were not determined by assay-based typing.

CDR1 and CDR2, per the germline V gene (reference sequence), are MNHEY and SMNVEV. The CDR3 contains 12 residues, cysteine and phenylalanine counted. Solely the CDR3 DNA is kept, with 36 bases framed from the first base. V and J are truncated by 5 bases and 10 bases respectively, leaving an intervening sequence of 9 bases. Each collaborating institution followed its own protocols to collect whole blood in K2EDTA tubes. For TCRbeta analysis, collaborator samples were shipped as frozen whole blood, as isolated PBMCs, or as DNA extracted from either sample type. The paper as a whole reports these results and caveats: Clinical and demographic metadata were provided uncurated, with the amount varying by source and participant.

TCRbeta CDR3 regions were amplified from genomic DNA using the immunoSEQ Assay, a bias-controlled multiplex PCR. The authors processed their data as follows. Nucleated cell counts per sample were estimated from amplification of reference gene primers within the assay. To quantify the absolute abundance of each unique TCRbeta CDR3 rearrangement, sequence reads were collapsed and filtered. For each sample, productive Simpson clonality was calculated by taking the square root of Simpson's diversity index across productive rearrangements. Held by TCRdb, this immuneACCESS table contains in-frame sequences only and omits some clones. Under half of the omission traces to an unresolved V gene where checked; the cause of the rest is unknown. The D gene and trimming were derived from the DNA, and the V and J assignments and clone size from that table. The sample includes approximately 100,000 clones, with 90% to 95% observed a single time. Of the sample, 17% is held by the ten largest clones.

The sequence came from a man in his fifties or sixties with acute or convalescent COVID-19. Sequencing was done on a sample of peripheral blood. The V and J genes are TRBV27 and TRBJ1-6; no D gene is confidently identified. The CDR3 has the sequence CASSVLGSPLHF. The DNA is TGTGCCAGCAGTGTACTAGGATCACCCCTCCACTTT.